Presented here are 25 T cell receptor beta chains from one specimen sequenced in a study of T cell changes during pregnancy in multiple sclerosis. The method was immunoSEQ multiplex PCR; TCRdb's version includes in-frame clones alone and lacks a portion of them. The data hold about 74,000 clones, with roughly 92% observed a single time. The material sequenced was peripheral blood, taken after pregnancy. The receptors shown here come from a female donor in good health, enrolled as a control in a pregnancy study.

The chain recombines TRBV7-9 with TRBJ2-1; 7 nucleotides match TRBD1. The CDR3 length is 15 residues. CDR1 and CDR2 from the germline V gene are SEHNR and FQNEAQ (reference sequence). The V and J ends lost 3 bases and 9 bases, in that order; junction bases with no gene match: 11. In DNA form, the CDR3 reads TGTGCCAGCAGCTTCGCCGGGACAGCCGATACTGAGCAGTTCTTC. Encoded protein: CASSFAGTADTEQFF.

The gene calls are TRBV2 and TRBJ2-3, with TRBD2 identical over 11 bases. The CDR3 has 16 amino acids. Germline V gene lookup returns CDR1 SNHLY and CDR2 FYNNEI. The V and J ends lost 6 bases and 1 base, in that order; junction bases with no gene match: 6. CDR3 sequence reads: CASRDLLAGGTDTQYF. CDR3 in DNA: TGTGCCAGCAGAGACCTACTAGCGGGGGGCACAGATACGCAGTATTTT.

This rearrangement joins TRBV27 to TRBJ1-5; tentative D call: TRBD1 (5 bases). Germline V gene data show CDR1 as MNHEY and CDR2 as SMNVEV (reference sequence). Trimming removed 4 bases at V and 4 bases at J, with 14 bases between. There are 15 residues in the CDR3. This chain's CDR3 is CASSSTSRGNQPQHF. The CDR3 DNA reads as TGTGCCAGCAGTTCAACGAGTCGGGGGAATCAGCCCCAGCATTTT.

The chain combines TRBV28 with TRBJ1-1, with 8 positions matching TRBD1. CDR1 is MDHEN, CDR2 SYDVKM, per germline. Germline trimming cut 8 bases from V and 5 bases from J; bases unmatched to any gene: 10. The CDR3 extends over 14 amino acids. The CDR3, as DNA: TGTGCCAGCGGCTCGCAGGGGGCTCGGACTGAAGCTTTCTTT. This translates into CASGSQGARTEAFF.

This rearrangement joins TRBV15 to TRBJ2-7, with D uncertain. The ends were cut back, 0 bases at V and 2 bases at J, with 2 bases in the middle. In germline, CDR1 is LNHNV, CDR2 YYDKDF (reference sequence). CDR3 size: 12 residues. The CDR3 loop is CATSRDTYEQYF. CDR3 coding DNA: TGTGCCACCAGCAGAGATACCTACGAGCAGTACTTC.

The chain is built from TRBV18 and TRBJ2-4, with TRBD2 as a possible D gene (6 bases). CDR3 size: 17 residues. V was trimmed by 6 bases and J by 6 bases, leaving 24 bases between them. Germline V gene lookup returns CDR1 KGHSH and CDR2 LQKENI. CDR3 loop: CASSPSGDSRGGNIQYF. The CDR3 DNA is TGTGCCAGCTCTCCCTCGGGGGACTCAAGGGGAGGAAACATTCAGTACTTC.

This rearrangement joins TRBV28 to TRBJ2-1, with D possibly being TRBD2 (6 bases). The V and J ends lost 2 bases and 9 bases respectively, with 14 bases between them. Per the germline V gene, CDR1 is MDHEN and CDR2 is SYDVKM. CDR3 length: 14 amino acids. The CDR3, as DNA: TGTGCCAGCAGTTTACCGGGAGAGTGGGGTGAGCAGTTCTTC. This translates into CASSLPGEWGEQFF.

The chain recombines TRBV6-1 with TRBJ1-5; TRBD1 might be the D (6 bases). Trimming took off 6 bases at V and 1 base at J, with 13 bases between the two ends. The V gene's germline CDR1 is MNHNS and CDR2 SASEGT. The CDR3 has 15 residues. The CDR3 reads CASRDQGLSNQPQHF. CDR3 in DNA: TGTGCCAGCAGGGACCAGGGGTTGAGCAATCAGCCCCAGCATTTT.

The chain has TRBV19 and TRBJ1-6; 7 bases fit TRBD1. The CDR3 sequence is 15 residues long. Germline V gene sequence: CDR1 LNHDA, CDR2 SQIVND (reference sequence). V gave up 5 bases and J gave up 8 bases; unmatched junction bases: 9. CDR3 sequence: CASSVGDRLDSPLHF. The CDR3 DNA sequence: TGTGCCAGTAGTGTCGGGGACAGATTGGATTCACCCCTCCACTTT.

Turning to this clone: One end of the junction is discordant with germline, which a read error may explain. V is TRBV9 and J is TRBJ2-7, with 10 bases fitting TRBD2. CDR1 is SGDLS and CDR2 is YYNGEE in the germline V gene. The CDR3 runs 14 residues. This CDR3 reads CASNVAGGPYEQYF. The CDR3 coding sequence is TGTGCCAGCAACGTAGCGGGAGGCCCCTACGAGCAGTACTTC.

The rearrangement links TRBV20-1 to TRBJ2-5; D is perhaps TRBD1 (6 bases). The CDR3 has 11 amino acids. The germline V gene encodes CDR1 DFQATT and CDR2 SNEGSKA (reference sequence). Deletions cut 3 bases from V and 7 bases from J, with 9 bases between. The CDR3 reads CSASQGWTQYF. CDR3 DNA sequence: TGCAGTGCTAGTCAGGGGTGGACCCAGTACTTC.

The chain has TRBV6-6 and TRBJ1-4; no firm D call. This CDR3 has 13 residues. CDR1 is MNHNY, CDR2 SVGAGI, per germline (reference sequence). With 3 bases removed from V and 8 bases from J, the gap between germline ends came to 10 bases. The CDR3 protein is CASSYRAGEKLFF. CDR3 nucleotides: TGTGCCAGCAGTTATCGAGCGGGGGAAAAACTGTTTTTT.

This chain links TRBV28 with TRBJ1-2, with TRBD1 identical over 8 bases. The CDR3 runs to 15 residues. Germline-derived CDR1 and CDR2 are MDHEN and SYDVKM. Losses at the gene ends were 4 bases for V and 8 bases for J; bases not matched to a gene: 12. The CDR3, as DNA: TGTGCCAGCAGTTCACTCCCAGGGGGCGCGTGGGGCTACACCTTC. Translated: CASSSLPGGAWGYTF.

The sample holds a few counts of this clone. This chain connects TRBV7-6 to TRBJ2-2; D gene unclear. Germline values: CDR1 SGHVS, CDR2 FNYEAQ. The CDR3 totals 13 residues. The ends were cut back, 3 bases at V and 4 bases at J, with 6 bases in the middle. This CDR3 reads CASSFLITGELFF. The DNA of the CDR3 is TGTGCCAGCAGCTTCCTAATCACCGGGGAGCTGTTTTTT.

The chain uses TRBV5-5 and TRBJ1-4; possibly TRBD1 for D (5 bases). Germline V gene sequence: CDR1 SGHKS, CDR2 YYEKEE (reference sequence). The CDR3 totals 16 residues. Trimming removed 3 bases at V and 1 base at J, with 13 bases between. Written as DNA, the CDR3 is TGTGCCAGCAGCTCAAGGAGCGGGGGAACTAATGAAAAACTGTTTTTT. It specifies CASSSRSGGTNEKLFF.

The chain is built from TRBV13 and TRBJ1-2; 9 bases align to TRBD1. Germline trimming cut 3 bases from V and 3 bases from J; bases unmatched to any gene: 11. The germline CDR1 and CDR2 sequences are PRHDT and FYEKMQ (reference sequence). CDR3 length: 17 amino acids. The CDR3 protein is CASSLGTGSLNDYGYTF. CDR3 nucleotide sequence: TGTGCCAGCAGCTTGGGGACAGGGTCCCTCAACGACTATGGCTACACCTTC. Drawing the rest from reference TRBV13 and TRBJ1-2, the complete variable domain is AAGVIQSPRHLIKEKRETATLKCYPIPRHDTVYWYQQGPGQDPQFLISFYEKMQSDKGSIPDRFSAQQFSDYHSELNMSSLELGDSALYFCASSLGTGSLNDYGYTFGSGTRLTVV.

This chain uses TRBV5-6 with TRBJ2-3; no firm D call. Per the germline V gene, CDR1 is SGHDT and CDR2 is YYEEEE. The CDR3 is 12 amino acids. V lost 4 bases and J lost 2, with 5 bases in between. CDR3 loop: CASSQNTDTQYF. The CDR3 nucleotides are TGTGCCAGCAGCCAAAACACAGATACGCAGTATTTT.

This sequence joins TRBV19 and TRBJ1-6, with 8 positions matching TRBD1. The CDR3 has 16 residues. Per the germline V gene, CDR1 is LNHDA and CDR2 is SQIVND (reference sequence). J was trimmed by 10 bases and V by 6 bases; bases with no gene match: 14. The CDR3 protein is CASSTAGGTGRSPLHF. DNA of the CDR3: TGTGCCAGTAGCACCGCTGGGGGGACAGGCCGATCACCCCTCCACTTT.

The chain has TRBV6-1 and TRBJ2-1; 7 nucleotides agree with TRBD2. The V segment lost 5 bases and the J segment 8 bases; nucleotides outside the gene matches: 9. CDR1 is MNHNS, CDR2 SASEGT, per germline. This CDR3 comprises 14 residues. CDR3 sequence (DNA): TGTGCCAGCAGTAATTGGGAGGGGTTCGATGAGCAGTTCTTC. It specifies CASSNWEGFDEQFF.

The chain recombines TRBV14 with TRBJ2-7, with 8 bases lining up with TRBD1. Trimming removed 4 bases from V and 6 bases from J; junction bases left unmatched: 2. CDR3 length: 12 residues. The germline V gene has CDR1 SGHDN and CDR2 FVKESK. This CDR3 is CASSLDRGEQYF. The CDR3 bases are TGTGCCAGCAGCCTAGACAGGGGCGAGCAGTACTTC.

The gene calls are TRBV28 and TRBJ1-2, with D possibly TRBD1 on 5 matching bases. This CDR3 has 11 amino acids. Germline CDR1 is MDHEN and CDR2 is SYDVKM. Trimming stripped 2 bases from V and 13 bases from J, with 11 bases between. This chain's CDR3 is CASSLEGAPTF. CDR3 DNA sequence: TGTGCCAGCAGTTTAGAAGGGGCACCCACCTTC.

The table lists this clone with a count of one. The chain has TRBV19 and TRBJ2-3; 14 nucleotides agree with TRBD2. CDR1 and CDR2 (germline): LNHDA, SQIVND (reference sequence). The junction had 13 bases not matched to a gene; V was cut back by 5 bases and J by 6 bases. The CDR3 loop spans 18 amino acids. Written as DNA, the CDR3 is TGTGCCAGTAGTCCGGGACTAGCGGGAGATCCATGGGGTGATACGCAGTATTTT. The encoded protein is CASSPGLAGDPWGDTQYF.

This clone was recorded only once. The CDR3 ends on some other residue instead of the conserved phenylalanine or tryptophan, so this is likely a read error. Because the CDR3's place on the DNA is in doubt, the DNA is left out and the CDR3 is given as listed by TCRdb. This chain joins TRBV2 and TRBJ1-1; the table gives TRBD1 as D, unverified against the DNA. Termini included, the CDR3 measures 11 amino acids. Per the germline V gene, CDR1 is SNHLY and CDR2 is FYNNEI. CDR3 sequence reads: CASSVGTGIFV.

The rearrangement joins TRBV19 to TRBJ1-4; D is undetermined. Trimming took off 6 bases at V and 7 bases at J, with 21 bases between the two ends. The CDR3 covers 16 residues. Germline-derived CDR1 and CDR2 are LNHDA and SQIVND (reference sequence). CDR3 nucleotides: TGTGCCAGTAGCCCCCTCATGAATCACGCGGGTGAAAAACTGTTTTTT. Amino acid sequence: CASSPLMNHAGEKLFF.

The gene calls are TRBV19 and TRBJ2-3; 7 bases align to TRBD2. Per germline, CDR1 LNHDA and CDR2 SQIVND (reference sequence). The V and J ends lost 6 bases and 5 bases, in that order; junction bases with no gene match: 11. This CDR3 has 15 amino acids. This CDR3 reads CASRFVAGARDTQYF. In DNA, the CDR3 is TGTGCCAGTAGATTCGTTGCGGGAGCGAGAGATACGCAGTATTTT.